This T cell receptor (beta chain) was recorded in a study of T cells in Graves' hyperthyroidism and ophthalmopathy. The overall study: Pretreatment peripheral blood was obtained at initial diagnosis.

RNA transcripts gave rise to amplified TCR beta CDR3 regions. HTBI primers were used for first-round RT-PCR of the TCR CDR3. MiXCR was run by TCRdb on the multiplex PCR reads, yielding one entry per CDR3 protein. The sample holds roughly 420,000 distinct CDR3 sequences, about a sixth seen once. The germline V gene has CDR1 SGHRS and CDR2 YFSETQ. V shed 4 bases, J shed 5 bases, and the junction held 13 bases outside the gene matches. The CDR3 has 16 amino acids. Patients having uncontrolled infection, another autoimmune disease, pregnancy or lactation were not included. Diagnoses were made from clinical symptoms, serum measures (thyroxine and TRAb), thyroid ultrasound and orbital computed tomography. The PBMCs were sourced from fresh peripheral blood (approximately 9 ml).

The sample taken for sequencing was blood. The origin of this receptor is a woman in her late teens or twenties with Graves' hyperthyroidism. The V and J genes are TRBV5-1 and TRBJ2-7, with 9 positions matching TRBD2. CDR3 region: CASSQDSGSGGNEQYF. CDR3 DNA: TGCGCCAGCAGCCAAGATTCGGGTAGCGGGGGTAACGAGCAGTACTTC. The complete variable domain, with remaining parts taken from reference TRBV5-1 and TRBJ2-7, reads KAGVTQTPRYLIKTRGQQVTLSCSPISGHRSVSWYQQTPGQGLQFLFEYFSETQRNKGNFPGRFSGRQFSNSRSEMNVSTLELGDSALYLCASSQDSGSGGNEQYFGPGTRLTVT.